These 28 T cell receptor beta chains were sequenced from one sample in a study of blood T cells in healthy people across ages. The second PCR ran roughly 7 to 11 cycles with a sample-barcoded 5' primer and J-beta primers. TCRdb itself ran the 5' RACE reads through MiXCR, one entry per CDR3 protein. Among around 500,000 distinct CDR3 sequences listed, about 26% were seen once. This same sample was also part of a study on T cells of mothers and their children.

The sample comprised blood. These receptors were taken from a boy between 2 and 10 years old in good health.

V gene TRBV6-1 combines with J gene TRBJ2-3; 11 positions match TRBD2. The CDR3 runs to 15 residues. Trimming took 6 bases from V and 1 from J; bases not matched to a gene: 3. Germline V gene sequence: CDR1 MNHNS, CDR2 SASEGT. The CDR3 sequence: CASRAGLAGTDTQYF. In DNA form, the CDR3 reads TGTGCCAGCAGGGCGGGACTAGCGGGCACAGATACGCAGTATTTT.

The chain has TRBV28 and TRBJ1-1; D call uncertain. V was trimmed by 3 bases and J by 10 bases, leaving 12 bases between them. This CDR3 region has 12 residues. The germline V gene encodes CDR1 MDHEN and CDR2 SYDVKM. The CDR3 loop reads CASSFRDLVAFF. The CDR3, as DNA: TGTGCCAGCAGTTTCCGTGACCTCGTAGCTTTCTTT.

The J gene is TRBJ1-2, the V gene TRBV12-3 or TRBV12-4; weak D call: TRBD1 (5 bases). Trimming took off 5 bases at V and 8 bases at J, with 12 bases between the two ends. The CDR3 contains 12 residues. This chain's CDR3 is CASSPPGWGYTF. Here the CDR3 DNA reads TGTGCCAGCAGTCCCCCAGGGTGGGGCTACACCTTC.

There are a few counts of this clonotype. The chain combines TRBV7-2 with TRBJ1-1; D uncertain. The CDR3 totals 14 residues. Germline V gives CDR1 SGHTA, CDR2 FQGNSA. Between the trimmed V and J ends, which lost 5 bases and 7 bases, there was a span of 17 bases. The CDR3 loop is CASSRAGILDEAFF. Written as DNA, the CDR3 is TGTGCCAGCAGCCGCGCCGGGATCTTAGATGAAGCTTTCTTT.

This clonotype occurred a few times. The gene calls are TRBV4-1 and TRBJ2-3; 7 bases line up with TRBD2. Germline V gives CDR1 MGHRA, CDR2 YSYEKL. The CDR3 length is 15 residues. V gave up 1 base and J gave up 7 bases; unmatched junction bases: 8. CDR3 sequence: CASSQGPSGTYTQYF. The CDR3 DNA reads as TGCGCCAGCAGCCAAGGACCTAGCGGAACCTATACGCAGTATTTT.

This clonotype is a singleton in its sample. The chain combines TRBV25-1 with TRBJ2-5; 9 bases map to TRBD1. The last part of the DNA fits TRBJ2-7 better; the J call may be wrong. Germline loops: CDR1 MGHDK, CDR2 SYGVNS. The CDR3 totals 16 residues. The CDR3 is CASSDRTGVQGYEQYF. The CDR3, as DNA: TGTGCCAGCAGTGACCGGACAGGGGTTCAAGGCTACGAGCAGTACTTC.

This chain uses TRBV6-2 or TRBV6-3 with TRBJ1-2; TRBD1 might be the D (5 bases). CDR3 size: 14 residues. CDR1 MNHEY and CDR2 SVGEGT come from the germline V gene. Trimming removed 5 bases at V and 4 bases at J, with 14 bases between. The CDR3 loop is CASSPWGAVYGYTF. As DNA, the CDR3 is TGTGCCAGCAGTCCCTGGGGCGCTGTCTATGGCTACACCTTC.

This clonotype was detected ten times or more. An end of the junction does not agree with germline; a read error may underlie this. This sequence joins TRBV28 and TRBJ2-5; 9 positions match TRBD2. Per the germline V gene, CDR1 is MDHEN and CDR2 is SYDVKM. CDR3 length equals 15 residues. This CDR3 reads CASSFPSGNQETQYF. Here the CDR3 DNA reads TGCGCCAGCAGTTTTCCTAGCGGGAACCAAGAGACCCAGTACTTC.

This clonotype appeared a few times. The J gene is TRBJ2-1, the V gene TRBV12-3 or TRBV12-4, with TRBD2 matching 7 bases. The J call is in doubt because the DNA end fits TRBJ2-5 better. This CDR3 is built from 14 residues. CDR3 nucleotides: TGTGCCAGCAAGCCCCTGGGGGGGGGAGAGACCCAGTACTTC. Its translation: CASKPLGGGETQYF.

In this sample, this clonotype turned up a few times. The chain joins TRBV5-5 to TRBJ2-7; TRBD2 agrees at 11 bases. The V segment lost 0 bases and the J segment 1 base; nucleotides outside the gene matches: 3. This CDR3 spans 16 amino acids. Germline lookup yields CDR1 SGHKS and CDR2 YYEKEE (reference sequence). CDR3 DNA sequence: TGTGCCAGCAGCTTGGGACTAGCGGGAATGTCCTACGAGCAGTACTTC. Translating gives CASSLGLAGMSYEQYF.

This clonotype was detected many times. The chain links TRBV6-4 to TRBJ2-1; 8 bases agree with TRBD2. The CDR3 length is 14 residues. Looked up from germline, CDR1 is MRHNA and CDR2 is SNTAGT. The V and J ends lost 4 bases and 8 bases, in that order; junction bases with no gene match: 7. CDR3 in amino acids: CASSAAGTSDEQFF. In DNA, the CDR3 is TGTGCCAGCAGTGCCGCCGGGACTAGTGATGAGCAGTTCTTC.

This sequence joins TRBV20-1 and TRBJ2-7, with 8 bases that match TRBD2. Germline lookup yields CDR1 DFQATT and CDR2 SNEGSKA (reference sequence). The CDR3 has 15 residues. V shed 2 bases and J 3 bases; nucleotides not matched to a gene: 9. The CDR3 reads CSARPGTSSLYEQYF. The CDR3 nucleotides are TGCAGTGCTAGACCGGGGACTAGTTCCCTCTACGAGCAGTACTTC.

The chain has TRBV6-5 and TRBJ2-2; 7 bases align to TRBD1. After removal of 0 bases from V and 0 bases from J, the junction contained 4 bases not matched to a gene. Germline CDR1 is MNHEY and CDR2 is SVGAGI. CDR3 length: 17 amino acids. CDR3 amino acids: CASSYSGDSSNTGELFF. CDR3 DNA: TGTGCCAGCAGTTACTCGGGGGACAGCTCGAACACCGGGGAGCTGTTTTTT.

The J gene is TRBJ1-2, the V gene TRBV4-3; 7 bases match TRBD1. The CDR3 has 17 amino acids. V shed 0 bases, J shed 1 base, and the junction held 8 bases outside the gene matches. Germline CDR1 is LGHNA and CDR2 is YSLEER. The CDR3 nucleotides read TGCGCCAGCAGCCAAGAAAACAGGGGAGGACTTAACTATGGCTACACCTTC. Translating gives CASSQENRGGLNYGYTF.

Comment on this clonotype: The junction departs from the called germline gene at one end, perhaps through a read error. The V gene is TRBV7-7, the J gene TRBJ2-5, with D uncertain. Germline values: CDR1 SSHAT, CDR2 FNYEAQ (reference sequence). The CDR3 is 13 amino acids. The CDR3 coding sequence is TGTGCTAGCAGCTCCGGGTTTCAAGAGACCCAGTACTTC. Translation gives CASSSGFQETQYF.

This rearrangement joins TRBV6-5 to TRBJ2-7; no definite D call. In germline, CDR1 is MNHEY, CDR2 SVGAGI. The V end was cut by 0 bases, the J end by 0 bases, with 15 bases between. CDR3 size: 17 residues. CDR3 in amino acids: CASSYSSLAPSSYEQYF. DNA of the CDR3: TGTGCCAGCAGTTACTCGAGTTTGGCCCCGAGCTCCTACGAGCAGTACTTC.

The V gene is TRBV7-2, the J gene TRBJ2-5, with 8 nucleotides matching TRBD2. Per the germline V gene, CDR1 is SGHTA and CDR2 is FQGNSA. V dropped 2 bases and J dropped 10; count of bases not matched to a gene: 6. This CDR3 has 13 amino acids. CDR3 residues: CASSLTPGGDQYF. CDR3 DNA: TGTGCCAGCAGCTTAACTCCCGGGGGGGACCAGTACTTC.

The rearrangement joins TRBV7-7 to TRBJ2-7; 9 nucleotides align to TRBD1. Per germline, CDR1 SSHAT and CDR2 FNYEAQ (reference sequence). V dropped 5 bases and J dropped 1; count of bases not matched to a gene: 6. The CDR3 is 15 residues long. In nucleotides, the CDR3 is TGTGCCAGCAGCACGGGACAGGGAAATTCCTACGAGCAGTACTTC. Translation: CASSTGQGNSYEQYF.

This chain connects TRBV4-1 to TRBJ1-1, with TRBD1 identical over 11 bases. Germline CDR1 is MGHRA and CDR2 is YSYEKL. This CDR3 contains 15 residues. Losses at the gene ends were 3 bases for V and 5 bases for J; bases not matched to a gene: 5. CDR3: CASSQGQGVGTEAFF. The CDR3 DNA sequence: TGCGCCAGCAGCCAGGGACAGGGGGTTGGAACTGAAGCTTTCTTT.

The chain employs TRBV6-2 or TRBV6-3 and TRBJ1-1; D gene ambiguous. The germline V gene has CDR1 MNHEY and CDR2 SVGEGT. Trimming removed 10 bases at V and 1 base at J, with 13 bases between. The CDR3 length is 13 residues. The CDR3 sequence is CATVTWGNTEAFF. DNA of the CDR3: TGTGCCACCGTCACTTGGGGGAACACTGAAGCTTTCTTT.

The V and J genes are TRBV7-9 and TRBJ2-5; D perhaps matches TRBD2 (7 bases). The DNA end is a closer match to TRBJ2-7, so the J assignment may be wrong. Germline V gene sequence: CDR1 SEHNR, CDR2 FQNEAQ (reference sequence). CDR3 length equals 18 residues. This CDR3 reads CASSLARGRRESRNEQYF. The CDR3 DNA follows: TGTGCCAGCAGCTTAGCCAGGGGTAGGCGGGAGTCTCGGAACGAGCAGTACTTC.

This clonotype was seen a handful of times. The chain joins TRBV3-1 to TRBJ1-1; no firm D call. Looked up from germline, CDR1 is LGHDT and CDR2 is YNNKEL (reference sequence). This CDR3 comprises 14 residues. With 1 base removed from V and 5 bases from J, the gap between germline ends came to 11 bases. DNA of the CDR3: TGTGCCAGCAGCCAAGGCTTCAAAGGGACTGAAGCTTTCTTT. Translating it yields CASSQGFKGTEAFF.

CDR3 nucleotide sequence: TGTGCCAGCAGCTCCAGGACAGGGATAGATACGCAGTATTTT. This codes for CASSSRTGIDTQYF. The chain recombines TRBV7-3 with TRBJ2-3; the match to TRBD1 covers 8 bases. The CDR3 is 14 amino acids. Germline V gene data show CDR1 as SGHTA and CDR2 as FQGTGA. V lost 4 bases to trimming and J lost 5 bases; unmatched junction nucleotides: 5.

This clonotype has more than one count but fewer than ten. V and J are TRBV5-5 and TRBJ2-5; tentative D call: TRBD2 (5 bases). The end of the DNA fits TRBJ2-1 better, so the J call may be wrong. Germline-derived CDR1 and CDR2 are SGHKS and YYEKEE (reference sequence). This CDR3 contains 14 residues. CDR3 sequence: CASSLGLDSAEQFF. The CDR3 nucleotides read TGTGCCAGCAGCTTGGGACTGGACTCCGCTGAGCAGTTCTTC.

The chain's CDR3 is CSARLPTSGPTDTQYF. For the CDR3, the DNA is TGCAGTGCTAGACTACCCACTAGCGGACCCACAGATACGCAGTATTTT. The chain employs TRBV20-1 and TRBJ2-3; 8 bases line up with TRBD2. The ends lost 2 bases at V and 2 bases at J; junction bases unmatched: 9. In germline, CDR1 is DFQATT, CDR2 SNEGSKA (reference sequence). This CDR3 contains 16 residues.

This chain joins TRBV4-1 and TRBJ2-5; D call uncertain. The CDR3 length is 15 residues. Per germline, CDR1 MGHRA and CDR2 YSYEKL. V was trimmed by 2 bases and J by 2 bases, leaving 12 bases between them. This chain's CDR3 is CASSQRAHTQETQYF. The DNA for the CDR3 is TGCGCCAGCAGCCAACGTGCACACACTCAAGAGACCCAGTACTTC.

A note on this clonotype: One junction end does not reproduce the germline sequence, and a read error may be involved. This rearrangement joins TRBV6-2 or TRBV6-3 to TRBJ2-5; D is perhaps TRBD1 or TRBD2 (6 bases each). The CDR3 runs to 15 residues. Looked up from germline, CDR1 is MNHEY and CDR2 is SVGEGT. The CDR3 DNA sequence: TGTGCCAGCAGCCTCGAGGGGGGTAGCTCCTACGAGCAGTGCTTC. Translated, it gives CASSLEGGSSYEQCF.

This chain joins TRBV18 and TRBJ2-3, with 12 nucleotides matching TRBD2. Unmatched junction bases numbered 2, after V lost 1 base and J lost 0 bases. Germline assignment: CDR1 KGHSH and CDR2 LQKENI. The CDR3 is 17 residues long. The CDR3 spells CASSPRLAGVSTDTQYF. In DNA form, the CDR3 reads TGTGCCAGCTCACCACGACTAGCGGGAGTCAGCACAGATACGCAGTATTTT. Filled out from reference TRBV18 and TRBJ2-3, the complete variable domain reads NAGVMQNPRHLVRRRGQEARLRCSPMKGHSHVYWYRQLPEEGLKFMVYLQKENIIDESGMPKERFSAEFPKEGPSILRIQQVVRGDSAAYFCASSPRLAGVSTDTQYFGPGTRLTVL.